Sequencing of this TCR beta chain was carried out in a study of beta chain features in type 1 diabetes. General study findings and limits: PCR might favor shorter templates, but any such skew would affect patients and controls equally.

Details on this clone: Its antigen is not identified.

Since all of the isolated RNA was reverse transcribed, expressed TCRB transcripts were what got sequenced. Method: immunoSEQ multiplex PCR; TCRdb's copy keeps in-frame clones and lacks some. The sample records about 620,000 clones, 15% to 18% being singletons. The germline gives CDR1 SGDLS, CDR2 YYNGEE. With 4 bases removed from V and 2 bases from J, the gap between germline ends came to 12 bases. The CDR3 runs 15 residues. V is TRBV9 and J is TRBJ2-2; D gene uncertain. This sequence was found in a man aged 18 to 30 in good health. The specimen sequenced was naive CD4+ T cells from blood. The CDR3 DNA sequence: TGTGCCAGCAGCCTGGACCCTATAAACACCGGGGAGCTGTTTTTT. It encodes CASSLDPINTGELFF.